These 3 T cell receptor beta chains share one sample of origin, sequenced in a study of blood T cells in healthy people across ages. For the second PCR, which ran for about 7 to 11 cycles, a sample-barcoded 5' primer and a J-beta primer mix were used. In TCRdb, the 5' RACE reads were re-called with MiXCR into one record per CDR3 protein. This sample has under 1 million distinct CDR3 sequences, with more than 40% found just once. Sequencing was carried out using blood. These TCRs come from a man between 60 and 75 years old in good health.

The DNA of the CDR3 is TGCAGTGCTAGACCCGACACAAAAGCCAAAAACATTCAGTACTTC. This codes for CSARPDTKAKNIQYF. The rearrangement joins TRBV20-1 to TRBJ2-4; the D is unclear. The CDR3 runs to 15 residues. The germline V gene encodes CDR1 DFQATT and CDR2 SNEGSKA (reference sequence). V gave up 2 bases and J gave up 0 bases, with 11 bases separating them.

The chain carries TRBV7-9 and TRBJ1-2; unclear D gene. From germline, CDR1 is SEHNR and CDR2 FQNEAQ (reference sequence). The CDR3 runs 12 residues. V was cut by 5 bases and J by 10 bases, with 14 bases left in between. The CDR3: CASSGGLELYTF. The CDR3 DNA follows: TGTGCCAGCAGCGGCGGATTGGAACTCTACACCTTC.

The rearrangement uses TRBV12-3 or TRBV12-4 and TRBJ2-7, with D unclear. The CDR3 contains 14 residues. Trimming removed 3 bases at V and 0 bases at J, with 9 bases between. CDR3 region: CASSFLGSSYEQYF. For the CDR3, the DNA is TGTGCCAGCAGTTTTTTGGGTAGCTCCTACGAGCAGTACTTC.